This TCR beta chain was profiled in a study of blood T cell dynamics during melanoma immunotherapy. Study at large: Patients with metastatic melanoma got pembrolizumab or nivolumab-ipilimumab as first-line care.

Notes on the study in general: Immune-effector CD8+ cells best matched cell-free DNA CDR3 sequences and were most clonal. The study could not tell melanoma-specific clones from general immune activation.

Described time point: pre-treatment baseline. Memory T cells counted as immune-effector cells when CD3+ CD4- CD8+ CD45RA- CD45RO-high CD27- CCR7-. Sampling occurred pretreatment (T0) and at week 3 (W3), after cycle one of checkpoint blockade. About this clone: Its cognate antigen is unknown.

For sorted CD8+ subsets, all extracted DNA was loaded. Using immunoSEQ multiplex PCR, the repertoire was profiled, and TCRdb retains in-frame clones only, with some absent. The sample carries 1,500 to 2,000 clones, 73% recorded once. This specimen consisted of CD8+ T cells from blood, obtained from a patient treated with checkpoint blockade. This TCR was recovered from a human donor with melanoma.

This chain's CDR3 is CASSLITRSGPPLHF. CDR3 bases: TGTGCCAGCAGTTTAATTACAAGGAGTGGTCCACCCCTCCACTTT. This chain connects TRBV28 to TRBJ1-6; unclear D gene. Germline V gene data show CDR1 as MDHEN and CDR2 as SYDVKM. The ends were cut back, 2 bases at V and 11 bases at J, with 16 bases in the middle. CDR3 length: 15 amino acids.